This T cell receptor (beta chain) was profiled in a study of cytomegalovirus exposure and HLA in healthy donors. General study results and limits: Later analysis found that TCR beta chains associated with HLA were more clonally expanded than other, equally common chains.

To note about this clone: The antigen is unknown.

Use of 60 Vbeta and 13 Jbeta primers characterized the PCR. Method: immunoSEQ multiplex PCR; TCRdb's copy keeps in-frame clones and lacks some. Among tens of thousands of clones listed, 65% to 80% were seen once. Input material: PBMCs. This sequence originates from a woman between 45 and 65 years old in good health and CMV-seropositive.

The CDR3 region is CASSPPTASYEQYF. CDR3 coding DNA: TGTGCCAGCAGCCCCCCGACTGCCTCCTACGAGCAGTACTTC. The genes are TRBV9 and TRBJ2-7; the D is unclear. V dropped 4 bases and J dropped 0 bases, with 11 bases sitting between them. Germline V gene data show CDR1 as SGDLS and CDR2 as YYNGEE. The CDR3 runs to 14 residues.